The entry that follows covers one TCR beta chain sequence. V lost 3 bases and J lost 4, with 13 bases in between. The CDR3 length is 15 residues. The germline V gene has CDR1 MDHEN and CDR2 SYDVKM. The table came from immunoSEQ multiplex PCR; TCRdb's copy has only in-frame clones and leaves some out. Of about 83,000 clones in the sample, 75% to 95% were seen once. This sample was taken from a study of control samples from healthy donors and cancer patients. The rearrangement uses TRBV28 and TRBJ2-1, with D possibly being TRBD2 (6 bases). Sequencing was done on a sample of blood. The receptor was derived from a man under 40 in good health. The chain's CDR3 is CASSFAGHAYNEQFF. The CDR3 coding sequence is TGTGCCAGCAGTTTTGCGGGGCATGCATACAATGAGCAGTTCTTC. The full variable domain, rest sourced from reference TRBV28 and TRBJ2-1, is DVKVTQSSRYLVKRTGEKVFLECVQDMDHENMFWYRQDPGLGLRLIYFSYDVKMKEKGDIPEGYSVSREKKERFSLILESASTNQTSMYLCASSFAGHAYNEQFFGPGTRLTVL.